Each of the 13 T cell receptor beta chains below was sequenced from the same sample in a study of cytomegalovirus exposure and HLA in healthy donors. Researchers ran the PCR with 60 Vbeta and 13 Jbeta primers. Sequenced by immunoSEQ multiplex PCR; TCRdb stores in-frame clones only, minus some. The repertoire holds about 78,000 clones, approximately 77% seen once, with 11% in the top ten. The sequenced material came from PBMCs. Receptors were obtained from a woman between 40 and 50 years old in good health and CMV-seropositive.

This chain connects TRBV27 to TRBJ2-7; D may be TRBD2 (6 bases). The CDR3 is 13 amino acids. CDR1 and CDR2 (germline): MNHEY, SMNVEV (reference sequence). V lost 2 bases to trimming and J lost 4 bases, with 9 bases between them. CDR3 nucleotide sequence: TGTGCCAGCAGTTTACGTCGGGAGTACGAGCAGTACTTC. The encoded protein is CASSLRREYEQYF.

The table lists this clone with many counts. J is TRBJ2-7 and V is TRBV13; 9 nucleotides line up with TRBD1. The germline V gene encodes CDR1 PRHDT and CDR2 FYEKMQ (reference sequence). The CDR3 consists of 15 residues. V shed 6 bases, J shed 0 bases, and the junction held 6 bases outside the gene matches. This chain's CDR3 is CASRQQGQGSYEQYF. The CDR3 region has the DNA TGTGCCAGCAGACAGCAGGGACAGGGCTCCTACGAGCAGTACTTC.

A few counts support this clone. The CDR3 spells CASGDSLNTEAFF. The CDR3 DNA reads as TGTGCCAGCGGTGACAGTTTGAACACTGAAGCTTTCTTT. The J gene is TRBJ1-1, the V gene TRBV6-5; weak D call: TRBD1 (5 bases). The CDR3 length is 13 residues. Germline CDR1 and CDR2: MNHEY and SVGAGI. Deletions cut 8 bases from V and 0 bases from J, with 10 bases between.

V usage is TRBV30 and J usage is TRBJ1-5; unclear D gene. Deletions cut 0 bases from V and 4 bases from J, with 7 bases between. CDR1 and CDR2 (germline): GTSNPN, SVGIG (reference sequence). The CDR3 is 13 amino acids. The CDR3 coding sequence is TGTGCCTGGAGTGTCACGGAGAATCAGCCCCAGCATTTT. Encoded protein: CAWSVTENQPQHF.

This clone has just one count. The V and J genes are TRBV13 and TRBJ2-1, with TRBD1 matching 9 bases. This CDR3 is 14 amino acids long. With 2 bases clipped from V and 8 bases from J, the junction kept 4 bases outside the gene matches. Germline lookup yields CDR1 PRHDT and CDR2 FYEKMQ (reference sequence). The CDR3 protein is CASSLTRDRDEQFF. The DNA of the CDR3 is TGTGCCAGCAGCTTAACCCGGGACAGGGATGAGCAGTTCTTC. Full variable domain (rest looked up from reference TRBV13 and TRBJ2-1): AAGVIQSPRHLIKEKRETATLKCYPIPRHDTVYWYQQGPGQDPQFLISFYEKMQSDKGSIPDRFSAQQFSDYHSELNMSSLELGDSALYFCASSLTRDRDEQFFGPGTRLTVL.

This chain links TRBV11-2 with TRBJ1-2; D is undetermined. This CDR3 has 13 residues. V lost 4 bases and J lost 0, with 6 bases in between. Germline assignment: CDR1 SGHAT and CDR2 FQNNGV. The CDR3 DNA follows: TGTGCCAGCAGCTCTGGGCCTAACTATGGCTACACCTTC. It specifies CASSSGPNYGYTF. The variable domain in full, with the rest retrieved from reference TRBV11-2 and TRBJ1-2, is EAGVAQSPRYKIIEKRQSVAFWCNPISGHATLYWYQQILGQGPKLLIQFQNNGVVDDSQLPKDRFSAERLKGVDSTLKIQPAKLEDSAVYLCASSSGPNYGYTFGSGTRLTVV.

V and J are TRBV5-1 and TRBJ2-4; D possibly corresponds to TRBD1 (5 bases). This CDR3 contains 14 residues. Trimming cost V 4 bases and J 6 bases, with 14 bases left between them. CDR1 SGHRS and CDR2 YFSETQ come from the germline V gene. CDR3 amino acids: CASSGDRLSNIQYF. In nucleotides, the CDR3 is TGCGCCAGCAGCGGCGACAGACTGTCAAACATTCAGTACTTC.

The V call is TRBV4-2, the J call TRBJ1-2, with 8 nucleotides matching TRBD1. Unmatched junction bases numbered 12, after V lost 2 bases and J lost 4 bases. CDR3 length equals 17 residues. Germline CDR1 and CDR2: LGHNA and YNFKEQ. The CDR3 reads CASSQLTQGVGFYGYTF. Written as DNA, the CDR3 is TGTGCCAGCAGCCAACTAACACAGGGGGTCGGGTTCTATGGCTACACCTTC.

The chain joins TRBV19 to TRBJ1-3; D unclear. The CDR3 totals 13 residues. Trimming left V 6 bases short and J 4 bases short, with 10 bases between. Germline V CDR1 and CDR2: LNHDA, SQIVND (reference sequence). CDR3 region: CASRPGVGNTIYF. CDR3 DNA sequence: TGTGCCAGTAGACCGGGAGTCGGAAACACCATATATTTT.

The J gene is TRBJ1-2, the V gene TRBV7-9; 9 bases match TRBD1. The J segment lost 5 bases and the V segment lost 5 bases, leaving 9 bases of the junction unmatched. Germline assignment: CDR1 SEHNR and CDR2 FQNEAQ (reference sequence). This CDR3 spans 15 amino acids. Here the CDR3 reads CASSVGQGRAYGYTF. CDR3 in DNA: TGTGCCAGCAGCGTCGGACAGGGGCGGGCATATGGCTACACCTTC.

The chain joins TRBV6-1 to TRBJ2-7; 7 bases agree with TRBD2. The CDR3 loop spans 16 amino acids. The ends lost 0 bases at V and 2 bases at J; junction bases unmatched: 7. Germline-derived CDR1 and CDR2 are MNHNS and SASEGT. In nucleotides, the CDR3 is TGTGCCAGCAGTGAAGCGGGGACGGGAGGAGCCTACGAGCAGTACTTC. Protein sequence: CASSEAGTGGAYEQYF.

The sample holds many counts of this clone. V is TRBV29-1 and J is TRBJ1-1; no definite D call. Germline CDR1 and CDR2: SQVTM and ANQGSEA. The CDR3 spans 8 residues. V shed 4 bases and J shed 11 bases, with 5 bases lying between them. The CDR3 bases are TGCAGCGTTGGGCCCGCTTTCTTT. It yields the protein CSVGPAFF. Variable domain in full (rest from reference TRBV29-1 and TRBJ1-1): SAVISQKPSRDICQRGTSLTIQCQVDSQVTMMFWYRQQPGQSLTLIATANQGSEATYESGFVIDKFPISRPNLTFSTLTVSNMSPEDSSIYLCSVGPAFFGQGTRLTVV.

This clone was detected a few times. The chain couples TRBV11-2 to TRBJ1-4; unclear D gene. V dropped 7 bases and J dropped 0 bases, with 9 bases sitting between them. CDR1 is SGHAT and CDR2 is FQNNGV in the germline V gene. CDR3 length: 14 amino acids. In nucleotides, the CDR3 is TGTGCCAGCAATGAATACACAACTAATGAAAAACTGTTTTTT. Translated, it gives CASNEYTTNEKLFF.